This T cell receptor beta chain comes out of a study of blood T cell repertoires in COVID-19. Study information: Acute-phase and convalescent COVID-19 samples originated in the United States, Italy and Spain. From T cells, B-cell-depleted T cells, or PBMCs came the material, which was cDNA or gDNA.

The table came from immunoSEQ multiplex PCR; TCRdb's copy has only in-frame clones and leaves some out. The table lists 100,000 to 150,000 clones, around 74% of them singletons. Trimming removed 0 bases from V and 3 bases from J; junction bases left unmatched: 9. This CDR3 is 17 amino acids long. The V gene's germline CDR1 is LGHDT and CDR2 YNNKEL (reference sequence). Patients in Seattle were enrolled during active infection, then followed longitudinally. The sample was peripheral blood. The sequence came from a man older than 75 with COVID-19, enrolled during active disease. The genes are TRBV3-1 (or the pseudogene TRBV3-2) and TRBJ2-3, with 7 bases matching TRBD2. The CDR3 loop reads CASSQDPPGGSTDTQYF. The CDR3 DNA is TGTGCCAGCAGCCAAGATCCGCCCGGCGGGAGTACAGATACGCAGTATTTT.